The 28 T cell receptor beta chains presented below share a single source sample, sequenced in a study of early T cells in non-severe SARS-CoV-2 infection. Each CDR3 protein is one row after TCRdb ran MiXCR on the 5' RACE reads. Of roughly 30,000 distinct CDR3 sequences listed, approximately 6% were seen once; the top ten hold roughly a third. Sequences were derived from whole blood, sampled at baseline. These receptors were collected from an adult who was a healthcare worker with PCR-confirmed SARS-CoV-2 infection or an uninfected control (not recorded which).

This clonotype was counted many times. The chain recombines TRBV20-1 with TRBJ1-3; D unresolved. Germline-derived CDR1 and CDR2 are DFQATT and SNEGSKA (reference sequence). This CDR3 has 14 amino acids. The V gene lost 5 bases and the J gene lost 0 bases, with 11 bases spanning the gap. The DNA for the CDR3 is TGCAGTGCTTTTGACGGGAACTCTGGAAACACCATATATTTT. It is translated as CSAFDGNSGNTIYF.

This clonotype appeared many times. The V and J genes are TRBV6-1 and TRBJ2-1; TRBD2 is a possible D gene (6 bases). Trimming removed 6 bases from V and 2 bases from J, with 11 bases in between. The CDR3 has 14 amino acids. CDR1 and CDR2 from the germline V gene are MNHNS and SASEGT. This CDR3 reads CASRRDFPYNEQFF. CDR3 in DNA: TGTGCCAGCAGGCGGGACTTCCCCTACAATGAGCAGTTCTTC.

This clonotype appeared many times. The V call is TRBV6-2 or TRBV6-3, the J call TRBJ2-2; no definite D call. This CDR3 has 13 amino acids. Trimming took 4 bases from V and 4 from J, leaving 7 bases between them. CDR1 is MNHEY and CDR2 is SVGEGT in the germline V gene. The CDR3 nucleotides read TGTGCCAGCAGTTGGGTACTCACCGGGGAGCTGTTTTTT. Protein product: CASSWVLTGELFF.

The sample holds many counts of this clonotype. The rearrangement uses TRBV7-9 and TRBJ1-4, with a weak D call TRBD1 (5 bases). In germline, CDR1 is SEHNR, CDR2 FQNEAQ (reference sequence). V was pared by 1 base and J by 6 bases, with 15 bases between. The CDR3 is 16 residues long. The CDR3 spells CASSLVQGPEDEKLFF. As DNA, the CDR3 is TGTGCCAGCAGCTTAGTCCAGGGACCAGAAGATGAAAAACTGTTTTTT.

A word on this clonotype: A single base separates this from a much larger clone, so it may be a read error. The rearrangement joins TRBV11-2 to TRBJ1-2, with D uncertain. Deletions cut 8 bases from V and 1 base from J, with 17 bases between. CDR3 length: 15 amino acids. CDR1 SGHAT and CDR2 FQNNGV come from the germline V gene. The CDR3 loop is CASGSRSTFNYGYTF. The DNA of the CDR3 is TGTGCCAGCGGCTCCCGGTCAACTTTTAACTATGGCTACACCTTC.

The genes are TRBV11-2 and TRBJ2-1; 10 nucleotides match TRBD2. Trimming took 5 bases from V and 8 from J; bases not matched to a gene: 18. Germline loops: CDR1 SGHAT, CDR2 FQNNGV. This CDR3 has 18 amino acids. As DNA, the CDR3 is TGTGCCAGCAGCACCCGCAGCGGGAGGGCTGGCACGTTCCATGAGCAGTTCTTC. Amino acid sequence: CASSTRSGRAGTFHEQFF.

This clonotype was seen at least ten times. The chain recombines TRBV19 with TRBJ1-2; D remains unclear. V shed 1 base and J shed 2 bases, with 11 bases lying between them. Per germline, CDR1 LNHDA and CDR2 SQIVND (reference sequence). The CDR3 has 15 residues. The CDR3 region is CASSIVGQLNYGYTF. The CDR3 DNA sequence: TGTGCCAGTAGTATAGTAGGGCAGCTGAACTATGGCTACACCTTC.

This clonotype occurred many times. Written as DNA, the CDR3 is TGTGCCAGCAGTTCCACCTGGAGGGACGGCTACGAGCAGTACTTC. Protein sequence: CASSSTWRDGYEQYF. The V gene is TRBV28, the J gene TRBJ2-7; D might be TRBD2 (6 bases). Germline V gives CDR1 MDHEN, CDR2 SYDVKM. The CDR3 consists of 15 residues. The V end lost 4 bases, the J end lost 3 bases, and 16 bases lay between the germline ends.

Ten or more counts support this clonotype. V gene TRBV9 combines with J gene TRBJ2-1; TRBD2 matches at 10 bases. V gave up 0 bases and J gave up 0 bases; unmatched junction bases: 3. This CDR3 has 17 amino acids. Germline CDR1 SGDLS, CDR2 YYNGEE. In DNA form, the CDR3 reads TGTGCCAGCAGCGTAGTTCCTAGCGGGAGCTCCTACAATGAGCAGTTCTTC. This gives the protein CASSVVPSGSSYNEQFF.

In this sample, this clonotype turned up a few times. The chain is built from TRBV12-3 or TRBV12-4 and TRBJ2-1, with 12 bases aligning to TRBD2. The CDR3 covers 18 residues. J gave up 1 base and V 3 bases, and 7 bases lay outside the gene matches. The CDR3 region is CASSFSSGRASSYNEQFF. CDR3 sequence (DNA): TGTGCCAGCAGTTTTTCTAGCGGGAGGGCCTCATCCTACAATGAGCAGTTCTTC.

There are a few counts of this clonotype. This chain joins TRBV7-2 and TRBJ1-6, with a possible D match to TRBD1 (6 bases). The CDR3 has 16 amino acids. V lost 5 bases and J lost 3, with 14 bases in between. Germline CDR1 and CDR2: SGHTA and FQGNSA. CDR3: CASSNLRQDYNSPLHF. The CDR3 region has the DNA TGTGCCAGCAGCAACCTCAGACAGGACTATAATTCACCCCTCCACTTT. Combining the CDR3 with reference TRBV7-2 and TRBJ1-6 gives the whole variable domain GAGVSQSPSNKVTEKGKDVELRCDPISGHTALYWYRQSLGQGLEFLIYFQGNSAPDKSGLPSDRFSAERTGGSVSTLTIQRTQQEDSAVYLCASSNLRQDYNSPLHFGNGTRLTVT.

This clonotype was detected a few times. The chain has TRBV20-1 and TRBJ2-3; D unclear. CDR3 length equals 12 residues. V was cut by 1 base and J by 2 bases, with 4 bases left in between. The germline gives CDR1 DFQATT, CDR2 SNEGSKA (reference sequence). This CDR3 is CSARALTDTQYF. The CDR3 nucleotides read TGCAGTGCTAGAGCCCTCACAGATACGCAGTATTTT.

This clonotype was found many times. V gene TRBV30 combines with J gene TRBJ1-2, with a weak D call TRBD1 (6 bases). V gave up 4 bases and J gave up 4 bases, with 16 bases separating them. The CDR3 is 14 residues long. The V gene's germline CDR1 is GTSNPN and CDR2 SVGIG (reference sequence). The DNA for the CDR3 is TGTGCCTGGAAGCCCCTAGGGGGAATCTATGGCTACACCTTC. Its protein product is CAWKPLGGIYGYTF.

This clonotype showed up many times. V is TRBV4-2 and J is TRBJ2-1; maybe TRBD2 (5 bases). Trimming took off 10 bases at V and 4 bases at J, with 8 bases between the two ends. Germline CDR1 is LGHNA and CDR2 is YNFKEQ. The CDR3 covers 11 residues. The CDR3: CATGLYNEQFF. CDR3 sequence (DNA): TGTGCCACCGGACTGTACAATGAGCAGTTCTTC.

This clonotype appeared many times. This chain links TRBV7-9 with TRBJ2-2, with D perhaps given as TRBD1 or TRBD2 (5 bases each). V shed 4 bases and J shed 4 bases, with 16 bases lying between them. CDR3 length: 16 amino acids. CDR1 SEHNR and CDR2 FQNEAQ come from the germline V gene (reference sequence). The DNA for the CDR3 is TGTGCCAGCAGCTCTCCGGGACGCCAACTCACCGGGGAGCTGTTTTTT. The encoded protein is CASSSPGRQLTGELFF.

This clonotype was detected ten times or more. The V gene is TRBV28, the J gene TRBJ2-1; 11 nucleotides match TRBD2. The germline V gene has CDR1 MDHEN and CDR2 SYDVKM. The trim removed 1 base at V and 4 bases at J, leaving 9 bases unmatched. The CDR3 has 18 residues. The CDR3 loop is CASSLSRGSGREYNEQFF. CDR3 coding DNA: TGTGCCAGCAGTTTATCCCGGGGTAGCGGGAGGGAATACAATGAGCAGTTCTTC. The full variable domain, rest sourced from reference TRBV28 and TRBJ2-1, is DVKVTQSSRYLVKRTGEKVFLECVQDMDHENMFWYRQDPGLGLRLIYFSYDVKMKEKGDIPEGYSVSREKKERFSLILESASTNQTSMYLCASSLSRGSGREYNEQFFGPGTRLTVL.

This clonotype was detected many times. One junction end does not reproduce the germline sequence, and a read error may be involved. This chain's CDR3 is CASRRTGYGQYF. DNA for the CDR3: TGTGCCAGCAGGCGAACAGGGTACGGGCAGTACTTC. The chain recombines TRBV28 with TRBJ2-7; D possibly corresponds to TRBD1 (6 bases). The CDR3 spans 12 residues. CDR1 and CDR2 (germline): MDHEN, SYDVKM. The whole variable domain, filled in from reference TRBV28 and TRBJ2-7, reads DVKVTQSSRYLVKRTGEKVFLECVQDMDHENMFWYRQDPGLGLRLIYFSYDVKMKEKGDIPEGYSVSREKKERFSLILESASTNQTSMYLCASRRTGYGQYFGPGTRLTVT.

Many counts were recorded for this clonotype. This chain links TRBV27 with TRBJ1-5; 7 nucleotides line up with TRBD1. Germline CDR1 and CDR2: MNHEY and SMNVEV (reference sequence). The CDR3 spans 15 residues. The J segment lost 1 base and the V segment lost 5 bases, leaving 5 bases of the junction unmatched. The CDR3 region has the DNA TGTGCCAGCAGTCCGACAGGGTACAGCAATCAGCCCCAGCATTTT. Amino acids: CASSPTGYSNQPQHF.

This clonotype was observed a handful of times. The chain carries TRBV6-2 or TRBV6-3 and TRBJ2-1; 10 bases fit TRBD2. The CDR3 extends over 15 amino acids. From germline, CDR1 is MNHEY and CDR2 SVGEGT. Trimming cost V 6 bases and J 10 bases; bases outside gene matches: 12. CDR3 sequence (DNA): TGTGCCAGCAGGGAAGCGGGAGGGCCATCAGGAGAGCAGTTCTTC. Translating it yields CASREAGGPSGEQFF.

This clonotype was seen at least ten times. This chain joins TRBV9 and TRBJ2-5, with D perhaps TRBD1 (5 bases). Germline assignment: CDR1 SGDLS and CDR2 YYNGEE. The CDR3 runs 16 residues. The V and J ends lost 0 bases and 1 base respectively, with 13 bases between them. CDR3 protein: CASSVGAGLVQETQYF. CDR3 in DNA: TGTGCCAGCAGCGTAGGGGCAGGGCTAGTCCAAGAGACCCAGTACTTC.

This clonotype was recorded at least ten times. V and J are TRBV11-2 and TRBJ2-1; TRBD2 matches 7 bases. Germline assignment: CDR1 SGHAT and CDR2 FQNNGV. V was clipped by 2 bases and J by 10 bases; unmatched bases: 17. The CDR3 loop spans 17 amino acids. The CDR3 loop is CASSLIPHGGRGREQFF. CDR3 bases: TGTGCCAGCAGCTTAATCCCTCACGGCGGGAGAGGGAGAGAGCAGTTCTTC.

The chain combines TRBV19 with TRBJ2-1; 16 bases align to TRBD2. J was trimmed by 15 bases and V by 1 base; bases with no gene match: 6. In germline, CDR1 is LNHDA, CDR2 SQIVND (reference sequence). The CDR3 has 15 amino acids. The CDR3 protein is CASSIGGTSGRERFF. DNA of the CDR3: TGTGCCAGTAGTATAGGGGGGACTAGCGGGAGGGAACGGTTCTTC.

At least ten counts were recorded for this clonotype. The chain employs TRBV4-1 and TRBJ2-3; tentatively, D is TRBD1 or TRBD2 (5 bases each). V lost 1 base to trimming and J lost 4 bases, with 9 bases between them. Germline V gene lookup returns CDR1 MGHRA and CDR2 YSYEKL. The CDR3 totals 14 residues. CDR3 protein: CASSQVGDPDTQYF. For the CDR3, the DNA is TGCGCCAGCAGCCAAGTGGGGGACCCAGATACGCAGTATTTT.

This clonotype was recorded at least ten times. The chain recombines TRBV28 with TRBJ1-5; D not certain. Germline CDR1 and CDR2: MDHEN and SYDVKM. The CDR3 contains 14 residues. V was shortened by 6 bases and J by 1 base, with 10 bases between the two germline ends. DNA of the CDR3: TGTGCCAGCAGCCCCCTTTCAAGCAATCAGCCCCAGCATTTT. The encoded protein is CASSPLSSNQPQHF.

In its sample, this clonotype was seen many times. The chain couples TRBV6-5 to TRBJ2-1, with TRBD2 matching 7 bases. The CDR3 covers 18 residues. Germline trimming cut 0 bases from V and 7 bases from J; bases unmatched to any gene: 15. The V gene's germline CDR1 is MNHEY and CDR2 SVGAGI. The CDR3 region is CASSYSVPTGTNPNEQFF. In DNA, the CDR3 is TGTGCCAGCAGTTACTCGGTCCCCACCGGGACTAACCCGAATGAGCAGTTCTTC.

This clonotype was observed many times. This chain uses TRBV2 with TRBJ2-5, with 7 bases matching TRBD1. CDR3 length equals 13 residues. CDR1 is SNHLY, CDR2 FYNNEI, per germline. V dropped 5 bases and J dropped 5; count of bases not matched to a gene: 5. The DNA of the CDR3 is TGTGCCAGCAGTCGACAGGGTCCCGAGACCCAGTACTTC. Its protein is CASSRQGPETQYF.

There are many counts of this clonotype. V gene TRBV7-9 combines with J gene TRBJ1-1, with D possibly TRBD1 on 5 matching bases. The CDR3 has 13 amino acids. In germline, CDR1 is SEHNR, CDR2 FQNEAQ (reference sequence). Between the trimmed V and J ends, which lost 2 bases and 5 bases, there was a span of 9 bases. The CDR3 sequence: CASSLSGATEAFF. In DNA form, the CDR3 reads TGTGCCAGCAGCTTAAGTGGGGCGACTGAAGCTTTCTTT. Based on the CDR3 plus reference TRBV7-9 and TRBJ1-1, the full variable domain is DTGVSQNPRHKITKRGQNVTFRCDPISEHNRLYWYRQTLGQGPEFLTYFQNEAQLEKSRLLSDRFSAERPKGSFSTLEIQRTEQGDSAMYLCASSLSGATEAFFGQGTRLTVV.

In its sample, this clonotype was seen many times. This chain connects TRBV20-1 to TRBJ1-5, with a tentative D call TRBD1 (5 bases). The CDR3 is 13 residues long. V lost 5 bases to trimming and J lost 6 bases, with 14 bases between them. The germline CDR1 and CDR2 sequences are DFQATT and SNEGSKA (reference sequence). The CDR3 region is CSADQGQSQPQHF. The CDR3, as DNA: TGCAGTGCTGATCAGGGTCAGAGTCAGCCCCAGCATTTT.